Listed below are T cell receptor beta chains from one sample, sequenced in a study of T cell changes during pregnancy in multiple sclerosis. Libraries were prepared by immunoSEQ multiplex PCR; TCRdb keeps only in-frame clonotypes and omits some of them. The sample shows under 60,000 clones, about 91% of them seen only once. Source: CD4+ T cells from peripheral blood mononuclear cells, taken in the second trimester of pregnancy. Source of these receptors: a female donor in good health, enrolled as a control in a pregnancy study. The CDR3 runs from the conserved cysteine through the conserved F or W. The order of the fields is V gene, CDR3 protein.

V: TRBV6-5
CDR3: CASSPPGGLTDTQYF

V: TRBV11-2
CDR3: CASSEDRVQPQHF

V: TRBV4-2
CDR3: CASSRSPASGGAPEQFF

V: TRBV19
CDR3: CASSISLGVYGYTF

V: TRBV5-1
CDR3: CASSGGTGYGIYTF

V: TRBV13
CDR3: CASSPPGGEQYF

V: TRBV15
CDR3: CATSSLDRKGNQPQHF

V: TRBV7-6
CDR3: CASSPQRGTGELFF

V: TRBV6-4
CDR3: CASSALGLAGGRAQYF

V: TRBV9
CDR3: CASSRGGLSTGELFF

V: TRBV18
CDR3: CASSEADRGLYTEAFF

V: TRBV7-2
CDR3: CASSLGDRVSTIYF

V: TRBV5-1
CDR3: CASSLEGQRYGYTF

V: TRBV2
CDR3: CASRGTGSYEQYF

V: TRBV18
CDR3: CASSPSSGPGVAFF

V: TRBV11-3
CDR3: CASSPVEDRTGEKLFF

V: TRBV7-2
CDR3: CASSLLPGGPYEQYF

V: TRBV9
CDR3: CASSSRATGELFF

V: TRBV5-1
CDR3: CASSLTLAGTYEQYF

V: TRBV11-2
CDR3: CASTRDRSGRGQFF

V: TRBV5-1
CDR3: CASSLEGVGEAFF

V: TRBV5-4
CDR3: CASSLRQGDEKLFF

V: TRBV6-5
CDR3: CASRSTGFEQYF

V: TRBV7-2
CDR3: CASSLILAGGNEQFF

V: TRBV27
CDR3: CASSRLGTDTQYF

V: TRBV23-1
CDR3: CASSLILPYPIRQGANEAGNTIYF

V: TRBV7-2
CDR3: CASSLKLAGVGANVLTF

V: TRBV9
CDR3: CASSASLGLAGLTAVVNEQFF

V: TRBV7-2
CDR3: CASSSMNTEAFF

V: TRBV7-2
CDR3: CASSLEGLAADTQYF

V: TRBV7-2
CDR3: CASSLGTAANYGYTF

V: TRBV7-2
CDR3: CASSLVEGRGNTIYF

V: TRBV19
CDR3: CASSFGLAGGTDTQYF

V: TRBV7-2
CDR3: CASSNDRNYGYTF

V: TRBV11-3
CDR3: CASSLAYLSPLHF

V: TRBV4-1
CDR3: CASSQEAEAGRINQPQHF

V: TRBV30
CDR3: CAWTAANTGELFF

V: TRBV5-1
CDR3: CASSLRAGGHEQYF

V: TRBV7-9
CDR3: CASSPLLGVNTEAFF

V: TRBV5-4
CDR3: CASSADRSSGNTIYF

V: TRBV4-2
CDR3: CASSQDRRGEAFF

V: TRBV27
CDR3: CASTFRVGGSNQPQHF

V: TRBV6-1
CDR3: CAVRGPSRYGYTF

V: TRBV18
CDR3: CASSSVGDRVTDTQYF

V: TRBV30
CDR3: CAWNRPSENGYTF